Sequencing of this T cell receptor beta chain was carried out in a study of identical twins. Whole-study results and caveats: The presence of invariant MAIT and iNKT cells could partly confound analyses of zero-insertion sequences.

This clonotype was detected many times. The antigen remains unidentified. The CDR3 is 14 residues long. Trimming at V came to 7 bases and at J to 6 bases, leaving 9 bases not matched to a gene. The authors used template switching to add a universal primer site and gave cDNA unique molecular identifiers. TCRdb passed the 5' RACE reads through MiXCR, listing each CDR3 protein once. This sample has approximately 630,000 distinct CDR3 sequences, with around 7.4% found just once. In addition, the sample was reused for a study of yellow fever vaccine responses in identical twins. This second report adds: As reported, the vaccine T cell response of twins seemed partly convergent and partly personalized.

The clonotype was recovered from a woman in her late teens or twenties in good health. The sample consisted of PBMCs. The V call is TRBV12-3 or TRBV12-4, the J call TRBJ2-3; 8 bases are shared with TRBD1. The CDR3 protein is CASNRQGSGDTQYF. CDR3 nucleotides: TGTGCCAGCAATCGACAGGGGTCGGGGGATACGCAGTATTTT.